This T cell receptor beta chain stems from a study of cytomegalovirus exposure and HLA in healthy donors. Libraries were prepared by immunoSEQ multiplex PCR; TCRdb keeps only in-frame clonotypes and omits some of them. This sample has about 160,000 clones; roughly 95% occur once, and the top ten carry roughly 1%. General observations from the study: Reportedly, diagnosis of cytomegalovirus status by the classifier showed high specificity and sensitivity. In the 120 or so validation repertoires, approximately 93% of cluster scores exceeded 0, per a later analysis.

Details on this clone: Its cognate antigen is unknown.

A roughly 120-subject validation cohort, separate from the roughly 700-subject first cohort, supplied the donors. The CDR3 extends over 15 amino acids. The V and J ends lost 2 bases and 5 bases, in that order; junction bases with no gene match: 8. Germline CDR1 reads MNHNY; CDR2 reads SVGAGI (reference sequence). The source material was PBMCs. The genes are TRBV6-6 and TRBJ2-5; 7 bases match TRBD1. The source of this sequence is a woman younger than 30 in good health and CMV-seronegative. CDR3 region: CASSYQRGGGETQYF. The CDR3 nucleotides read TGTGCCAGCAGTTACCAACGAGGGGGCGGTGAGACCCAGTACTTC.